The 5 T cell receptor beta chains below come from one sample, sequenced in a study of cytomegalovirus exposure and HLA in healthy donors. Profiled with immunoSEQ multiplex PCR; TCRdb holds only in-frame clones, not every one. The sample gives a few hundred thousand clones, around 86% of which show up once; 1% is in the top ten. The specimen sequenced was PBMCs. These receptors were collected from a woman between 18 and 29 years old in good health and CMV-seronegative.

This CDR3 reads CASSVSIGLGTQETQYF. The CDR3, as DNA: TGTGCCAGCAGCGTGAGTATAGGACTAGGTACTCAAGAGACCCAGTACTTC. The chain couples TRBV9 to TRBJ2-5; 7 nucleotides line up with TRBD2. The CDR3 spans 17 residues. The V segment lost 2 bases and the J segment 2 bases; nucleotides outside the gene matches: 12. Germline assignment: CDR1 SGDLS and CDR2 YYNGEE.

The chain links TRBV5-1 to TRBJ2-5; tentative D call: TRBD1 (6 bases). The CDR3 runs 16 residues. The germline V gene has CDR1 SGHRS and CDR2 YFSETQ. V was clipped by 2 bases and J by 1 base, with 15 bases between them. Here the CDR3 reads CASSFSGQILQETQYF. For the CDR3, the DNA is TGCGCCAGCAGCTTTTCCGGACAGATTCTCCAAGAGACCCAGTACTTC.

The chain couples TRBV29-1 to TRBJ2-1, with D perhaps matching TRBD2 (5 bases). In germline, CDR1 is SQVTM, CDR2 ANQGSEA. V lost 6 bases and J lost 4, with 22 bases in between. This CDR3 region has 16 residues. The CDR3 nucleotides read TGCAGCGTCGACGCCCGGTTAGCGCGGATATACAATGAGCAGTTCTTC. It codes for CSVDARLARIYNEQFF.

This rearrangement joins TRBV10-3 to TRBJ2-3, with D possibly TRBD2 on 7 matching bases. The CDR3 has 15 residues. V gave up 11 bases and J gave up 1 base, with 19 bases separating them. Germline-derived CDR1 and CDR2 are ENHRY and SYGVKD. The CDR3 bases are TGTGCCGCCCGTGGGGGGGCAATAGGCACAGATACGCAGTATTTT. It yields the protein CAARGGAIGTDTQYF.

The chain couples TRBV6-4 to TRBJ2-1; 9 positions match TRBD2. The CDR3 contains 16 residues. Germline trimming cut 4 bases from V and 12 bases from J; bases unmatched to any gene: 16. CDR1 and CDR2 from the germline V gene are MRHNA and SNTAGT. CDR3 region: CASSVRGGASAEAQFF. The CDR3, as DNA: TGTGCCAGCAGTGTTCGCGGGGGGGCAAGCGCCGAAGCGCAGTTCTTC.